The present T cell receptor beta chain was sequenced within a study of T cell responses to AZD1222 COVID-19 vaccine. Whole-study context: Pooling was applied to second doses at about 4 or about 12 weeks.

The repertoire was sequenced with immunoSEQ multiplex PCR; TCRdb's copy has only in-frame clones and lacks some. This table has about 100,000 clones, around 89% appearing once. For this clone: What it binds is not known.

Looked up from germline, CDR1 is MNHNY and CDR2 is SVGAGI (reference sequence). The CDR3 is 16 residues long. Trimming at V came to 2 bases and at J to 7 bases, leaving 13 bases not matched to a gene. Notes on the study in general: Clonal diversity was possibly underestimated, and white British individuals and females predominated among donors.

The chain links TRBV6-6 to TRBJ1-2, with 7 bases fitting TRBD1. This clonotype was obtained from an adult in good health. The sequenced sample was peripheral blood, obtained on day 0 of AZD1222 vaccination. This chain's CDR3 is CASSYPQEGARGGYTF. The CDR3 region has the DNA TGTGCCAGCAGTTACCCCCAGGAGGGGGCGCGGGGTGGCTACACCTTC.